This T cell receptor (beta chain) was observed in a study of blood T cells in healthy people across ages. To note about this clonotype: The antigen remains undetermined.

General study findings and limits: Older individuals had lower TCR beta diversity per million T cells (the decline was roughly linear).

The second PCR ran roughly 6 to 12 cycles with a sample-barcoded 5' primer and J-beta primers. The authors tagged each cDNA molecule using a template-switch adaptor with 12 random nucleotides. In TCRdb, the 5' RACE reads were re-called with MiXCR into one record per CDR3 protein. The sample yields around 780,000 distinct CDR3 sequences, more than 55% seen once. This CDR3 is built from 16 residues. Germline V gene lookup returns CDR1 SGHAT and CDR2 FQNNGV. Trimming removed 2 bases at V and 6 bases at J, with 16 bases between. This TCR derives from a middle-aged man in good health. The specimen was blood. This sequence joins TRBV11-2 and TRBJ1-4; D might be TRBD1 (6 bases). The CDR3 sequence is CASSLFNLAGDEKLFF. CDR3 coding DNA: TGTGCCAGCAGCTTATTCAATTTGGCAGGGGATGAAAAACTGTTTTTT.